The rows below give T cell receptor beta chains drawn from one sample of a study of T-cell memory formation after mild COVID-19. MiXCR, applied by TCRdb to the 5' RACE reads, yields one record per CDR3 protein. Of 250,000 to 300,000 distinct CDR3 sequences listed, 15% to 20% are singletons. Sequenced sample: PBMCs or a T cell subset sorted from them (not recorded which). These receptors came from a man younger than 35 who had mild COVID-19 (a few samples of this study predate the infection). Cell type and time point are not known. CDR3s include the opening cysteine and the closing phenylalanine or tryptophan. The D gene is left open where the match is weak. Only part of the rows carry a size: once, few, many, or a class if the clone is expanded.

V gene	J gene	D gene	clone size	CDR3 DNA	CDR3 protein
TRBV27	TRBJ2-1	NA	NA	TGTGCCAGCAGTCGGGACACCTACAATGAGCAGTTCTTC	CASSRDTYNEQFF
TRBV28	TRBJ1-1	NA	few	TGTGCCAGCAGCCCCGTTGGAGGGGACACTGAAGCTTTCTTT	CASSPVGGDTEAFF
TRBV6-1	TRBJ2-7	TRBD2	NA	TGTGCCAGCAGATGGGGGGGAGGAGGGGTTCGCTACGAGCAGTACTTC	CASRWGGGGVRYEQYF
TRBV15	TRBJ1-5	TRBD1	NA	TGTGCCACCAGCAGACATAGACAGGGAGGCAATCAGCCCCAGCATTTT	CATSRHRQGGNQPQHF
TRBV12-3/TRBV12-4	TRBJ1-3	TRBD1	few	TGTGCCAGCAGTCCGACAGGGTCACACTCTGGAAACACCATATATTTT	CASSPTGSHSGNTIYF
TRBV7-2	TRBJ2-3	NA	NA	TGTGCCAGCAGCCCAGAAGGGACCTACACAGATACGCAGTATTTT	CASSPEGTYTDTQYF
TRBV11-2	TRBJ1-1	TRBD1	few	TGTGCCAGCAGCCCTGGCGGCCAGGGGGACACTGAAGCTTTCTTT	CASSPGGQGDTEAFF
TRBV6-1	TRBJ2-5	TRBD2	many	TGTGCCAGCAGTGAAGCGATCGGTAGCGGGGAAGAGACCCAGTACTTC	CASSEAIGSGEETQYF
TRBV4-3	TRBJ2-1	NA	few	TGCGCCAGCAGCCTAGGGGTGGAGAATGAGCAGTTCTTC	CASSLGVENEQFF
TRBV24-1	TRBJ2-3	NA	few	TGTGCCACCAGTGATGGCCCCGAGGATACGCAGTATTTT	CATSDGPEDTQYF
TRBV9	TRBJ2-1	TRBD1	NA	TGTGCCAGCAGCATCGGACAGGGTCGAGGGCCCAAGCAGTTCTTC	CASSIGQGRGPKQFF
TRBV4-3	TRBJ2-1	NA	few	TGCGCCAGCAGCCAAGATTTTGCGGGGAAAGCCTACAATGAGCAGTTCTTC	CASSQDFAGKAYNEQFF
TRBV4-3	TRBJ2-3	TRBD2	many	TGCGCCAGCAGCCGAGGGACTAGCGGGGTACTTAGCACAGATACGCAGTATTTT	CASSRGTSGVLSTDTQYF
TRBV5-6	TRBJ1-6	NA	few	TGTGCCAGCAGCTTACCGGGACACAGCTCCTATAATTCACCCCTCCACTTT	CASSLPGHSSYNSPLHF
TRBV7-8	TRBJ2-2	NA	few	TGTGCCAGCAGCGCCGACGGCACCGGGGAGCTGTTTTTT	CASSADGTGELFF
TRBV5-1	TRBJ2-1	TRBD1	few	TGCGCCAGCAGAACCATGGACAGGGGAGCCTACAATGAGCAGTTCTTC	CASRTMDRGAYNEQFF
TRBV27	TRBJ1-1	NA	few	TGTGCCAGCAGTTTAGTGTGGTACGGTGAAGCTTTCTTT	CASSLVWYGEAFF
TRBV12-3/TRBV12-4	TRBJ2-7	TRBD2	NA	TGTGCCAGCAGTTCTCGCGCAGCGGGGGGTTACGAGCAGTACTTC	CASSSRAAGGYEQYF
TRBV12-5	TRBJ1-1	NA	NA	TGTGCTAGTGGCCCTGGACAGGAAGCTTTCTTT	CASGPGQEAFF
TRBV6-6	TRBJ2-3	TRBD2	NA	TGTGCCAGCAGTTACGGAGCTAGCGGGCTTAGCACAGATACGCAGTATTTT	CASSYGASGLSTDTQYF
TRBV7-9	TRBJ2-2	TRBD1	few	TGTGCCAGCAGCTCCGAACAGGGGGCGAATACCGGGGAGCTGTTTTTT	CASSSEQGANTGELFF
TRBV25-1	TRBJ1-6	NA	NA	TGTGCCAGCAGTGGAATCGCAGGGAGTTCACCCCTCCACTTT	CASSGIAGSSPLHF
TRBV9	TRBJ2-5	TRBD1	NA	TGTGCCAGCAGCGGTGGGACAGGGGGTTTGGAGACCCAGTACTTC	CASSGGTGGLETQYF
TRBV7-9	TRBJ2-2	NA	few	TGTGCCAGCAGCTTAGAAGTGACAACCGGGGAGCTGTTTTTT	CASSLEVTTGELFF
TRBV5-1	TRBJ2-3	TRBD2	many	TGCGCCAGCAGCTCCGGACTAGCGGGGGTGAAGTCAGATACGCAGTATTTT	CASSSGLAGVKSDTQYF
TRBV7-3	TRBJ2-1	TRBD2	NA	TGTGCCAGCAGCTCAGGGACTAGCGTTTACAATGAGCAGTTCTTC	CASSSGTSVYNEQFF
TRBV5-5	TRBJ1-4	NA	few	TGTGCCAGCAGCTTGGATCTGGGGGCAACTAATGAAAAACTGTTTTTT	CASSLDLGATNEKLFF
TRBV7-2	TRBJ1-2	NA	few	TGTGCCAGCAGCCCCTACCGGGACTGGTACTATGGCTACACCTTC	CASSPYRDWYYGYTF
TRBV6-2/TRBV6-3	TRBJ2-5	NA	many	TGTGCCAGCGCCGCATCGGAGGAGACCCAGTACTTC	CASAASEETQYF
TRBV10-2	TRBJ2-1	NA	many	TGCGCCAGCAGTGTAAATTACAATGAGCAGTTCTTC	CASSVNYNEQFF
TRBV6-5	TRBJ1-6	NA	NA	TGTGCCAGCAGTCTGACACTCCTCTCCTATAATTCACCCCTCCACTTT	CASSLTLLSYNSPLHF
TRBV7-6	TRBJ2-5	NA	NA	TGTGCCAGCAGCCATTATCCACCACGAGGGGAGACCCAGTACTTC	CASSHYPPRGETQYF
TRBV11-2	TRBJ2-3	NA	NA	TGTGCCAGCAGCTTAGTCGCAGGGGGGGCCACAGATACGCAGTATTTT	CASSLVAGGATDTQYF
TRBV7-2	TRBJ2-7	NA	NA	TGTGCCAGCAGCTTAGTTGGGGGGCTATTCGACGAGCAGTACTTC	CASSLVGGLFDEQYF
TRBV28	TRBJ1-2	TRBD1	NA	TGTGCCAGCAGATCGGGACAGTTCGCCTATGGCTACACCTTC	CASRSGQFAYGYTF
TRBV5-1	TRBJ1-6	NA	NA	TGCGCCAGCAGCTTGGGGGGAGTCACTAATTCACCCCTCCACTTT	CASSLGGVTNSPLHF
TRBV4-3	TRBJ2-5	NA	few	TGCGCCAGCAGCTTTGGAACACGGATACAAGAGACCCAGTACTTC	CASSFGTRIQETQYF